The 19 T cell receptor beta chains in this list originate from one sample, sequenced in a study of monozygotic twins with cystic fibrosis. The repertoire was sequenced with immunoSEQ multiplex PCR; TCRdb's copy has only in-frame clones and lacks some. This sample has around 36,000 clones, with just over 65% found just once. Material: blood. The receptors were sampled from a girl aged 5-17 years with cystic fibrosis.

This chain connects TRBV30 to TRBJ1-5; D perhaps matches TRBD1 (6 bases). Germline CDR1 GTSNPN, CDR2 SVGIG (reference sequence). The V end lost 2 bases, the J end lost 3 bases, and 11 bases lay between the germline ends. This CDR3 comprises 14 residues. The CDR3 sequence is CAWSRGQVNQPQHF. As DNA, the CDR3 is TGTGCCTGGAGTCGGGGACAAGTCAATCAGCCCCAGCATTTT.

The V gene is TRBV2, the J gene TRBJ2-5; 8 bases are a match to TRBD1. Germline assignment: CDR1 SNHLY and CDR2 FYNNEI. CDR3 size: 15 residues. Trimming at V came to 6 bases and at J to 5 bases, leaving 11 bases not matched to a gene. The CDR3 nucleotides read TGTGCCAGCAGGGGGACAGGACGGGGTGGTGAGACCCAGTACTTC. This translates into CASRGTGRGGETQYF.

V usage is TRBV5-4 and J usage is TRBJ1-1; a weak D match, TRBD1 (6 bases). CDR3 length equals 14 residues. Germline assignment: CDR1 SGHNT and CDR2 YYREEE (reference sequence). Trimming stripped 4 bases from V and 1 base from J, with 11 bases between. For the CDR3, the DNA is TGTGCCAGCAGCACACAGGGAAGGAACACTGAAGCTTTCTTT. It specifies CASSTQGRNTEAFF.

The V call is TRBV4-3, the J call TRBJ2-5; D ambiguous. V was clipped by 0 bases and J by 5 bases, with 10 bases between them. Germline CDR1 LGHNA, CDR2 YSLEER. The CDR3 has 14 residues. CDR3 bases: TGCGCCAGCAGCCAAGAGTGGGGTCCCGAGACCCAGTACTTC. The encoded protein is CASSQEWGPETQYF.

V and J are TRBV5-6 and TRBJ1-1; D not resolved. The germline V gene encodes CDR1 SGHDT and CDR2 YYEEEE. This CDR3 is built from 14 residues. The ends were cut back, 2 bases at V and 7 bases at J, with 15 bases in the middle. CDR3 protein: CASSFVSPTVEAFF. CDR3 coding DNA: TGTGCCAGCAGCTTTGTGTCTCCGACCGTTGAAGCTTTCTTT.

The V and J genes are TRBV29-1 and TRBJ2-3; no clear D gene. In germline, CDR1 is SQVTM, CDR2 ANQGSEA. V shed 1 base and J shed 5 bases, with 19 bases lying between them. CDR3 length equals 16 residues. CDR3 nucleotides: TGCAGCGTTGAAGGCACAAGCTTCCGAGGTCTAGATACGCAGTATTTT. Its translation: CSVEGTSFRGLDTQYF.

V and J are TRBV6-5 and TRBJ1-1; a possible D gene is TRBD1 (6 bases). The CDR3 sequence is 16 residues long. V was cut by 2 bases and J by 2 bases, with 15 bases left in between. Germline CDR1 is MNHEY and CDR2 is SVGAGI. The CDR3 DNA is TGTGCCAGCAGTTACCATTCCCAGGGGATAAACACTGAAGCTTTCTTT. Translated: CASSYHSQGINTEAFF.

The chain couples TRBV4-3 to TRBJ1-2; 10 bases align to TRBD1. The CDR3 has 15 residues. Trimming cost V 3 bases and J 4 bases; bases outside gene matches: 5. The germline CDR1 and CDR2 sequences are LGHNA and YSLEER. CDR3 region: CASSQQDRGLYGYTF. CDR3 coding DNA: TGCGCCAGCAGCCAGCAAGACAGGGGGCTCTATGGCTACACCTTC.

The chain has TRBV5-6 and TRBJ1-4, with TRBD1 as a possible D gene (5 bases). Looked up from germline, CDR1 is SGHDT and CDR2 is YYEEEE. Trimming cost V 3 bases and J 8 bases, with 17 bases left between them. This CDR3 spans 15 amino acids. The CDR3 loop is CASSYSGTLREKLFF. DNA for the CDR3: TGTGCCAGCAGCTATTCCGGGACCCTCCGGGAAAAACTGTTTTTT.

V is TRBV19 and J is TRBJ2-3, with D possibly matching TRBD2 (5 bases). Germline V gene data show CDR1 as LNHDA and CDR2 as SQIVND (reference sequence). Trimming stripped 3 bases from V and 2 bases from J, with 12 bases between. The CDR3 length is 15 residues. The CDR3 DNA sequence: TGTGCCAGTAGTATCGGGGTAACTAACACAGATACGCAGTATTTT. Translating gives CASSIGVTNTDTQYF.

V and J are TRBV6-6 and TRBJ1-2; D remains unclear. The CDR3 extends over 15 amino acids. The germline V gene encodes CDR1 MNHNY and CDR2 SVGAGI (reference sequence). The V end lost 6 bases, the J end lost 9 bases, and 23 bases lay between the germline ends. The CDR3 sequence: CASRGHQAALESYTF. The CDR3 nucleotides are TGTGCCAGCAGAGGTCATCAGGCAGCCCTAGAAAGCTACACCTTC.

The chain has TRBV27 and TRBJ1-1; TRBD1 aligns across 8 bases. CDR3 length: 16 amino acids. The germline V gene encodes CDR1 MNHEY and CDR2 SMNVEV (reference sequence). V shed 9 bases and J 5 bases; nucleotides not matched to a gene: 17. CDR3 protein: CASFTPGQDFGTEAFF. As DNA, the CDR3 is TGTGCCAGTTTTACGCCGGGACAGGATTTTGGGACTGAAGCTTTCTTT.

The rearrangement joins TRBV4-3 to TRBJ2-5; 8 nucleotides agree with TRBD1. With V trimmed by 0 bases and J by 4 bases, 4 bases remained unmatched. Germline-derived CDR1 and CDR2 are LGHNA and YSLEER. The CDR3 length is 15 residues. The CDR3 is CASSQENRGRETQYF. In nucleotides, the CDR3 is TGCGCCAGCAGCCAAGAAAACAGGGGGAGAGAGACCCAGTACTTC.

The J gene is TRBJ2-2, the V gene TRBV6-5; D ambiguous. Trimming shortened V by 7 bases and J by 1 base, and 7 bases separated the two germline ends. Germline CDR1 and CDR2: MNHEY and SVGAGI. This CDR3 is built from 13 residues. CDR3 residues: CASTRQNTGELFF. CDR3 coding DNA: TGTGCCAGCACCAGACAGAACACCGGGGAGCTGTTTTTT.

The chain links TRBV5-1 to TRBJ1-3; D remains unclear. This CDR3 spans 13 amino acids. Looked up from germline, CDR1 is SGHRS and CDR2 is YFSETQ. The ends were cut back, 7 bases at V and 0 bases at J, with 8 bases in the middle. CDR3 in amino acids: CASSAGSGNTIYF. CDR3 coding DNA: TGCGCCAGCTCTGCAGGCTCTGGAAACACCATATATTTT.

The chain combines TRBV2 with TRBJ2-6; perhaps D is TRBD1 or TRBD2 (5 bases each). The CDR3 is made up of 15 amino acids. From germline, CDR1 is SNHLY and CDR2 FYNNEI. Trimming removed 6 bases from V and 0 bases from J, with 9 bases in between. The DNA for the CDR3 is TGTGCCAGCAGCGTTGGGGGCTCTGGGGCCAACGTCCTGACTTTC. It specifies CASSVGGSGANVLTF.

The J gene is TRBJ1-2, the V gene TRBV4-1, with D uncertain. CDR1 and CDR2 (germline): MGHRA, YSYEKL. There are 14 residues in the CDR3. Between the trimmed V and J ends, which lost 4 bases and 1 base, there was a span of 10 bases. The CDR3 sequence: CASSLKGSNYGYTF. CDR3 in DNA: TGCGCCAGCAGCCTCAAAGGGAGTAACTATGGCTACACCTTC.

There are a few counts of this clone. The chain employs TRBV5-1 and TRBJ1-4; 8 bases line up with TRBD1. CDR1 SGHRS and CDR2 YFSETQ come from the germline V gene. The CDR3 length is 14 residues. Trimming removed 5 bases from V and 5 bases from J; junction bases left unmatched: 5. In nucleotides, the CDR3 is TGCGCCAGCAGGACCGGGACAGGAAATGAAAAACTGTTTTTT. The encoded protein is CASRTGTGNEKLFF.

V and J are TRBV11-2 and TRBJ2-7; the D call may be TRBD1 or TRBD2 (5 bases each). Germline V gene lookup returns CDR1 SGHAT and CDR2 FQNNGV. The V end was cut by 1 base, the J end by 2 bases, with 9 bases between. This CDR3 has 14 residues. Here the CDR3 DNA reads TGTGCCAGCAGCTTAGGAGGGACCGCCTACGAGCAGTACTTC. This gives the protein CASSLGGTAYEQYF.